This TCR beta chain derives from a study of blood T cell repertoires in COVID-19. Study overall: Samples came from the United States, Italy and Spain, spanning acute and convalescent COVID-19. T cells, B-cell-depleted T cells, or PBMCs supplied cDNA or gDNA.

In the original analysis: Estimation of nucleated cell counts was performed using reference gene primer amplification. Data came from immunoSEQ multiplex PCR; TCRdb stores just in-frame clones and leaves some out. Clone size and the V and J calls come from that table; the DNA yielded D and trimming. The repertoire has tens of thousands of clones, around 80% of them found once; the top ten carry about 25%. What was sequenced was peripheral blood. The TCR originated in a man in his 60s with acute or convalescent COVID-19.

The CDR3 coding sequence is TGTGCCAGCAGTTTCGGGGGGGCGGCTACCTACGAGCAGTACTTC. Protein: CASSFGGAATYEQYF. The chain uses TRBV28 and TRBJ2-7, with 8 bases lining up with TRBD2. Losses at the gene ends were 3 bases for V and 2 bases for J; bases not matched to a gene: 6. The CDR3 extends over 15 amino acids. Germline V gene data show CDR1 as MDHEN and CDR2 as SYDVKM.